The subject of this entry is one T cell receptor (beta chain). Antigen: not known. CDR3 length: 15 residues. The J segment lost 8 bases and the V segment lost 1 base, leaving 4 bases of the junction unmatched. CDR1 is SGHAT and CDR2 is FQNNGV in the germline V gene. The investigators reverse transcribed all of the isolated RNA, so they sequenced expressed TCRB transcripts. Sequencing was performed with immunoSEQ multiplex PCR; in TCRdb, only in-frame clones are kept and a portion is missing. Seen here are approximately 150,000 clones, almost 65% observed once, and the top ten hold 0.08% to 0.095%. This sample was included in a study of beta chain features in type 1 diabetes. Study-level results: A moderate, significant TCRB CDR3 shortening appeared in type 1 diabetes across four CD4+ subsets. TCRB repertoires of naive, central memory and Treg cells appeared more similar among patients than among healthy donors. VDJ junctions from patients with type 1 diabetes contained fewer insertions and more deletions.

Sequenced sample: naive CD4+ T cells from blood. The clonotype originates from a man younger than 40 with type 1 diabetes. This chain uses TRBV11-2 with TRBJ2-1; 11 positions match TRBD2. The CDR3, as DNA: TGTGCCAGCAGCTTAGGGCTAGCGGGGGGTTATGAGCAGTTCTTC. Residues: CASSLGLAGGYEQFF. Complete variable domain (other parts from reference TRBV11-2 and TRBJ2-1): EAGVAQSPRYKIIEKRQSVAFWCNPISGHATLYWYQQILGQGPKLLIQFQNNGVVDDSQLPKDRFSAERLKGVDSTLKIQPAKLEDSAVYLCASSLGLAGGYEQFFGPGTRLTVL.